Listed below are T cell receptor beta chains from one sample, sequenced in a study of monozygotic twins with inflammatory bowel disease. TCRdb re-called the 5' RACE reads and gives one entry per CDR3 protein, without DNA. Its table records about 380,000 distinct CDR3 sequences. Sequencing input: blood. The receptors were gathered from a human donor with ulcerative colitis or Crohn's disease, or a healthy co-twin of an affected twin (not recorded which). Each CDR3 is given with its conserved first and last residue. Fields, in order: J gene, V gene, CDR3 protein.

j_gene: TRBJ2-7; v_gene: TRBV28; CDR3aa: CASSLGGLHYEQYF
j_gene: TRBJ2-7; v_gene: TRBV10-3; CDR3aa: CAISAGAEYEQYF
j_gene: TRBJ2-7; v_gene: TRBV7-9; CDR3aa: CASSQGANYEQYF
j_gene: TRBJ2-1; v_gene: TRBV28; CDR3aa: CASSGGANNEQFF
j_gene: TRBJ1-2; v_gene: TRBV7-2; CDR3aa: CASSLNTAYGYTF
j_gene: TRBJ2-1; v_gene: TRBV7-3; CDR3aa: CASSRDFGSEQFF
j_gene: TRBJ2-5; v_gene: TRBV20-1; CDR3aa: CSANSQGALGKTQYF
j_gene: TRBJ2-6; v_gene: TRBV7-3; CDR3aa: CASSKNPGQGFTGANVLTF
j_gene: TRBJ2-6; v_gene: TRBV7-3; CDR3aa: CASNHLGGQKSSGANVLTF
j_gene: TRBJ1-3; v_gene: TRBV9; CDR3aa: CASSVGGNTIYF
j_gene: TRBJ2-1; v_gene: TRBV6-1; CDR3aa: CASTGQGPNNEQFF
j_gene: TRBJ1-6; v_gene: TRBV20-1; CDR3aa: CSARGEGSYNSPLHF
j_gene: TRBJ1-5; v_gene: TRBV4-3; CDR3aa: CASSQDHRGGAGQPQHF
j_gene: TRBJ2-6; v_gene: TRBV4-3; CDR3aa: CASSQGRPGSGANVLTF
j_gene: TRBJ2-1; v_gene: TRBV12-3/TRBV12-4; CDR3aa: CASSFGGGAYEQFF
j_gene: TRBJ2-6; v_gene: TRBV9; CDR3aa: CASSVAEAGANVLTF
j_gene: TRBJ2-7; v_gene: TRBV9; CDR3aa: CASSVAGDWRLEQYF
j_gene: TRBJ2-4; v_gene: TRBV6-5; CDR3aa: CASSYSAGWYQGNIQYF
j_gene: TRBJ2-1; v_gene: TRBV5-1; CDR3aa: CASTSGGSSSYNEQFF
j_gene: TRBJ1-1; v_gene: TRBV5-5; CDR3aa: CASSPGPETEAFF
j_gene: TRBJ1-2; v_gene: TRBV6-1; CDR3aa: CASSRLPGQGDLFAF
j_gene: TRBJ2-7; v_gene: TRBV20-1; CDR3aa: CSARDGLAYSYEQYF
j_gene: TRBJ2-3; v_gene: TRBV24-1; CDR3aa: CATSDPQVPGGTDTQYF
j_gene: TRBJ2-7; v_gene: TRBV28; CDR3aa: CASSSDPLKDEQYF
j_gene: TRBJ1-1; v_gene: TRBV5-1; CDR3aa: CASSLAYRDSGTEAFF
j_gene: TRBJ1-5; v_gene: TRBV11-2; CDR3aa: CASSQGEGSESNQPQHF
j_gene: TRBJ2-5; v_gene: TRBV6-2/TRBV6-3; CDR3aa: CASIRLAGTTQYF
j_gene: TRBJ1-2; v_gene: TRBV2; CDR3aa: CASREDRGGYGYTF
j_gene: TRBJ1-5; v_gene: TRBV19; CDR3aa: CASKGPNSNQPQHF
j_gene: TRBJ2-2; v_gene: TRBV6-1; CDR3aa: CASRKGGLQRPGELFF
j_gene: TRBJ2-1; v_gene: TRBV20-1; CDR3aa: CSARVRDTGTGNYNEQFF
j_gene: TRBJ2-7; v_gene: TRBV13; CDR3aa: CASSLWGGPGYEQYF
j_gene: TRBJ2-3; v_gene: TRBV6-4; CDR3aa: CASSDSGGGTDTQYF
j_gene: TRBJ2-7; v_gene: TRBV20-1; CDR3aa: CSGGQTYEQYF
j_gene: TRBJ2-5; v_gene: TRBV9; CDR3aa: CASSVGQTLLNQETQYF
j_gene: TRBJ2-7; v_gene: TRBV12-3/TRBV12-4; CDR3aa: CASSFDITYEQYF
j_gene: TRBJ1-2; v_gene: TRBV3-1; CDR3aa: CASSQNMAERGYGYTF
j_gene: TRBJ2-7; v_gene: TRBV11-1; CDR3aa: CASSIPGTSGEYYYEQYF
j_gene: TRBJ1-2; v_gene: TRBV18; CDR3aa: CASSEIWTGSYGYTF
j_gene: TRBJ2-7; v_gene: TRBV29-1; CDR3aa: CSVAGGTPTYEQYF
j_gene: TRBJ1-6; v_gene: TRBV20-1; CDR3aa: CSARHGQVYNSPLHF
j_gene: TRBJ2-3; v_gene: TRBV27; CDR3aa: CASSLIQGVSTDTRYF
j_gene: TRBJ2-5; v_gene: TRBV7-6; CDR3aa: CASSTSTVSQETQYF
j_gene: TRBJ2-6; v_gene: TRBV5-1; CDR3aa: CASSSGGTANSGANVLTF
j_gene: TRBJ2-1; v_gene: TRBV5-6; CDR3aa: CASRGNSNYNEQFF
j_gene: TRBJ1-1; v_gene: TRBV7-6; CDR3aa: CASSLVVGKGTEAFF
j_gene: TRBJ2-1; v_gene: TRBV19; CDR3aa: CASSVTSEDNEQFF
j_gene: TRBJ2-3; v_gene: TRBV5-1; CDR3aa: CASSSGRGTVSSTDTQYF
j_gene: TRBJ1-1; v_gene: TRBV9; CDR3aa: CASSEGSGNTEAFF
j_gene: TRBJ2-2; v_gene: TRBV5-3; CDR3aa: CAKSLERDRSGELFF
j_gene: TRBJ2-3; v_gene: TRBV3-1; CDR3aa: CASSRAGPGEGFTDTQYF
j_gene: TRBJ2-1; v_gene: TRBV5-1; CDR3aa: CASSLLGTGSYNEQFF